The 18 T cell receptor beta chains listed next were all sequenced from one sample in a study of cytomegalovirus exposure and HLA in healthy donors. PCR employed 60 Vbeta and 13 Jbeta primers. Method: immunoSEQ multiplex PCR; TCRdb's copy keeps in-frame clones and lacks some. The sample spans some 96,000 clones; the ten largest clones claim roughly 3.4%. Sequencing was done on a sample of PBMCs. The origin of the receptors is a woman in her twenties or thirties in good health and CMV-seronegative.

The V gene is TRBV6-5, the J gene TRBJ1-6; D may be TRBD1 (5 bases). The CDR3 consists of 14 residues. V was shortened by 2 bases and J by 9 bases, with 11 bases between the two germline ends. Germline CDR1 and CDR2: MNHEY and SVGAGI. The DNA for the CDR3 is TGTGCCAGCAGTTACCGGGGACTTTCTTCACCCCTCCACTTT. This sequence encodes CASSYRGLSSPLHF.

The V gene is TRBV6-5, the J gene TRBJ1-3, with TRBD1 matching over 7 bases. The trim removed 5 bases at V and 3 bases at J, leaving 1 base unmatched. Germline CDR1 and CDR2: MNHEY and SVGAGI. The CDR3 has 13 residues. The CDR3 loop reads CASSQGDGNTIYF. The CDR3 bases are TGTGCCAGCAGTCAGGGGGATGGAAACACCATATATTTT.

The chain joins TRBV27 to TRBJ2-7; no reliable D call. With 8 bases removed from V and 2 bases from J, the gap between germline ends came to 7 bases. This CDR3 contains 11 residues. Germline V gene lookup returns CDR1 MNHEY and CDR2 SMNVEV (reference sequence). CDR3 loop: CASGHPYEQYF. The CDR3 DNA reads as TGTGCCAGCGGCCACCCCTACGAGCAGTACTTC.

Here the CDR3 reads CASSEPPSEQYF. The CDR3 nucleotides are TGTGCCAGCAGTGAACCGCCGAGCGAGCAGTACTTC. The V gene is TRBV2, the J gene TRBJ2-7; D gene unclear. There are 12 residues in the CDR3. Germline values: CDR1 SNHLY, CDR2 FYNNEI. V shed 2 bases and J shed 6 bases, with 8 bases lying between them.

The gene calls are TRBV28 and TRBJ2-2; D gene ambiguous. Germline V gene lookup returns CDR1 MDHEN and CDR2 SYDVKM. CDR3 length: 16 residues. The V end lost 1 base, the J end lost 0 bases, and 9 bases lay between the germline ends. This chain's CDR3 is CASSLSIAANTGELFF. Written as DNA, the CDR3 is TGTGCCAGCAGTTTATCGATAGCTGCGAACACCGGGGAGCTGTTTTTT.

This sequence joins TRBV25-1 and TRBJ2-7, with 8 bases identical to TRBD2. This CDR3 is 11 amino acids long. Germline V gene data show CDR1 as MGHDK and CDR2 as SYGVNS. V lost 6 bases to trimming and J lost 6 bases; unmatched junction nucleotides: 1. CDR3 in DNA: TGTGCCAGCAGCCGGGGGGGCGAGCAGTACTTC. It translates to CASSRGGEQYF.

The chain links TRBV19 to TRBJ2-7; D possibly corresponds to TRBD2 (7 bases). V was pared by 2 bases and J by 10 bases, with 12 bases between. Germline CDR1 is LNHDA and CDR2 is SQIVND (reference sequence). CDR3 size: 12 residues. The CDR3 DNA reads as TGTGCCAGTAGTATATCGGGGGGCGCACAGTACTTC. It is translated as CASSISGGAQYF.

The rearrangement links TRBV30 to TRBJ1-2, with 7 bases fitting TRBD1. J lost 7 bases, V lost 0 bases, and 11 bases had no gene match. Germline CDR1 GTSNPN, CDR2 SVGIG (reference sequence). The CDR3 sequence is 15 residues long. The CDR3 region is CAWSVQGGGFRGYTF. Here the CDR3 DNA reads TGTGCCTGGAGTGTACAAGGGGGCGGGTTTCGTGGCTACACCTTC.

The chain employs TRBV28 and TRBJ2-1; no clear D. This CDR3 comprises 13 residues. V dropped 6 bases and J dropped 0 bases, with 6 bases sitting between them. Germline V lookup: CDR1 MDHEN, CDR2 SYDVKM. The CDR3: CASSNNSYNEQFF. In DNA form, the CDR3 reads TGTGCCAGCAGCAACAACTCCTACAATGAGCAGTTCTTC.

To note about this clone: Other DNA sequences in this specimen translate into the identical CDR3. This chain joins TRBV9 and TRBJ2-1; D might be TRBD2 (6 bases). The CDR3 extends over 14 amino acids. Germline V gene lookup returns CDR1 SGDLS and CDR2 YYNGEE. The germline V and J ends were trimmed by 0 bases and 8 bases, with 12 bases remaining between them. The CDR3 reads CASSVGGGFDEQFF. The CDR3 DNA reads as TGTGCCAGCAGCGTAGGAGGAGGGTTTGATGAGCAGTTCTTC.

The DNA of the CDR3 is TGTGCCAGCTGCTCATCAGAAGCAGGGAGGACAGATACGCAGTATTTT. Translated: CASCSSEAGRTDTQYF. V usage is TRBV27 and J usage is TRBJ2-3; perhaps TRBD2 as D (6 bases). The V end was cut by 8 bases, the J end by 3 bases, with 21 bases between. Looked up from germline, CDR1 is MNHEY and CDR2 is SMNVEV (reference sequence). The CDR3 is made up of 16 amino acids.

The V and J genes are TRBV19 and TRBJ1-2, with a weak D call TRBD1 (6 bases). The CDR3 totals 14 residues. Germline values: CDR1 LNHDA, CDR2 SQIVND (reference sequence). The ends were cut back, 5 bases at V and 7 bases at J, with 17 bases in the middle. In DNA, the CDR3 is TGTGCCAGTAGTCAAAGTCCCGGGACAAGTGGCTACACCTTC. Its protein is CASSQSPGTSGYTF.

The chain carries TRBV12-5 and TRBJ1-3; no clear D gene. CDR3 length: 13 residues. Germline CDR1 reads LGHNT; CDR2 reads FRNRAP. Trimming left V 3 bases short and J 9 bases short, with 12 bases between. CDR3 residues: CASGFAGYGTIYF. Here the CDR3 DNA reads TGTGCTAGTGGTTTTGCGGGGTATGGCACCATATATTTT.

Comment on this clone: The junction shows a germline mismatch at one end, possibly a read error. The CDR3: CAWVGTVGDGYAF. CDR3 sequence (DNA): TGTGCCTGGGTGGGTACAGTCGGCGATGGCTACGCCTTC. J is TRBJ1-2 and V is TRBV30; D not resolved. Germline V gives CDR1 GTSNPN, CDR2 SVGIG (reference sequence). The length of the CDR3 is 13 residues.

The chain uses TRBV28 and TRBJ2-6; tentative D call: TRBD2 (7 bases). Germline V gene lookup returns CDR1 MDHEN and CDR2 SYDVKM. With 6 bases removed from V and 4 bases from J, the gap between germline ends came to 10 bases. This CDR3 region has 14 residues. CDR3 nucleotides: TGTGCCAGCAGGCGGGGGCGCGGGGCCAACGTCCTGACTTTC. Amino acid sequence: CASRRGRGANVLTF. The variable domain in full, completed from reference TRBV28 and TRBJ2-6, reads DVKVTQSSRYLVKRTGEKVFLECVQDMDHENMFWYRQDPGLGLRLIYFSYDVKMKEKGDIPEGYSVSREKKERFSLILESASTNQTSMYLCASRRGRGANVLTFGAGSRLTVL.

The rearrangement joins TRBV2 to TRBJ1-1, with D uncertain. Deletions cut 10 bases from V and 1 base from J, with 13 bases between. Germline V gene sequence: CDR1 SNHLY, CDR2 FYNNEI. The CDR3 length is 13 residues. The CDR3 region is CATEKGGNTEAFF. In nucleotides, the CDR3 is TGTGCCACCGAAAAGGGAGGGAACACTGAAGCTTTCTTT.

Here the CDR3 DNA reads TGTGCCAGTAGTGGCCCCCCGACACACGGTACCGCTCAGCCCCAGCATTTT. Its translation: CASSGPPTHGTAQPQHF. The gene calls are TRBV19 and TRBJ1-5; D is ambiguous. The V and J ends lost 5 bases and 6 bases respectively, with 23 bases between them. CDR1 and CDR2 from the germline V gene are LNHDA and SQIVND (reference sequence). The CDR3 loop spans 17 amino acids. Full variable domain (missing parts from reference TRBV19 and TRBJ1-5): DGGITQSPKYLFRKEGQNVTLSCEQNLNHDAMYWYRQDPGQGLRLIYYSQIVNDFQKGDIAEGYSVSREKKESFPLTVTSAQKNPTAFYLCASSGPPTHGTAQPQHFGDGTRLSIL.

The genes are TRBV5-4 and TRBJ1-1; 7 positions match TRBD1. CDR3 length: 15 amino acids. Germline V gene sequence: CDR1 SGHNT, CDR2 YYREEE (reference sequence). Unmatched junction bases numbered 10, after V lost 0 bases and J lost 8 bases. This CDR3 is CASSLGQGRGREAFF. The CDR3 region has the DNA TGTGCCAGCAGCTTGGGACAGGGAAGGGGTAGGGAAGCTTTCTTT.